This TCR beta chain was found in a study of identifying expanded T cells in peripheral blood. This CDR3 comprises 13 residues. Germline loops: CDR1 MNHEY, CDR2 SMNVEV (reference sequence). V lost 5 bases and J lost 4; bases outside the gene matches: 1. The protocol was immunoSEQ multiplex PCR, while the TCRdb copy is restricted to in-frame clones and leaves out a portion. Among tens of thousands of clones listed, around 88% were seen once. To note about this clone: Possible read error: a much larger clone is one base away.

The source of this sequence is a person aged 18 to 75 in good health. What was sequenced was blood. The chain couples TRBV27 to TRBJ2-2, with TRBD1 identical over 7 bases. CDR3 sequence (DNA): TGTGCCAGCAGTGACAGGGCCACCGGGGAGCTGTTTTTT. Translation gives CASSDRATGELFF.